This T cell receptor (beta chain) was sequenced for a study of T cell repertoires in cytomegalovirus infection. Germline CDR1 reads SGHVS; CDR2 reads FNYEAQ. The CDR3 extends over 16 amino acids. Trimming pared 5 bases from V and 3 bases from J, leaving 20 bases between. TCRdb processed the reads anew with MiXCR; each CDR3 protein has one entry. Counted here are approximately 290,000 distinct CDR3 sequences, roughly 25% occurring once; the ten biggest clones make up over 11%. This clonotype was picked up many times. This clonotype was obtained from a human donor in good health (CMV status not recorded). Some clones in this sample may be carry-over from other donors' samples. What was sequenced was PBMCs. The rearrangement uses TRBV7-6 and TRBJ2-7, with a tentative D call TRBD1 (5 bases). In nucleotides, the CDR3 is TGTGCCAGCAGCGCCCGCCCTCCGACACAGGACTACGAGCAGTACTTC. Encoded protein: CASSARPPTQDYEQYF.